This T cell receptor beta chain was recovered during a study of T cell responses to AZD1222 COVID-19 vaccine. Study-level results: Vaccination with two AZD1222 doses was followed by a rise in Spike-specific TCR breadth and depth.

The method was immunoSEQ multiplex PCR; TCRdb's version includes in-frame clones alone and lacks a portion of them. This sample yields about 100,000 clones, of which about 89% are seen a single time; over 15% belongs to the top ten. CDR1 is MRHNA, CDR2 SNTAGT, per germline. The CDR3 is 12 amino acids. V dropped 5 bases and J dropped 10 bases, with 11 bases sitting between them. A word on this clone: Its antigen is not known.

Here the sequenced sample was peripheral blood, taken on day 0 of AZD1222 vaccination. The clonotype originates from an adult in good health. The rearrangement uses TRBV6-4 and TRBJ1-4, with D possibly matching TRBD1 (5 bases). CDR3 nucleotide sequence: TGTGCCAGCAGTCCTCCGGGGGGAAAACTGTTTTTT. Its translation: CASSPPGGKLFF.